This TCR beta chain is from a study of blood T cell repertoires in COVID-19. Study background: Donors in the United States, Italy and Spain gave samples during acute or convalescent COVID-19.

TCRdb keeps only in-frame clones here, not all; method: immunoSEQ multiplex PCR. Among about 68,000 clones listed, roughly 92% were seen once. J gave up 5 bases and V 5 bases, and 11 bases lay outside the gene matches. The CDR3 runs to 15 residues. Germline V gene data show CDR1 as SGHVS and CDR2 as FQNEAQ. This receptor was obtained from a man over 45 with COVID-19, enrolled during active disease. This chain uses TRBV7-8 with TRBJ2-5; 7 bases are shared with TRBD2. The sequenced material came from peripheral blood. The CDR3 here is CASSGLGGVRETQYF. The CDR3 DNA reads TGTGCCAGCAGCGGGCTGGGGGGGGTTCGGGAGACCCAGTACTTC.